The 11 T cell receptor beta chains listed next were all sequenced from one sample in a study of blood T cell repertoires in COVID-19. TCRdb's copy holds only in-frame clones and misses some; the assay was immunoSEQ multiplex PCR. The profile covers about 200,000 clones, with 85% appearing a single time and around 4.9% taken by the ten largest. Specimen: peripheral blood. The receptors come from a woman of 80 years or more with acute or convalescent COVID-19.

The V gene is TRBV5-1, the J gene TRBJ2-1; 12 bases are shared with TRBD1. Looked up from germline, CDR1 is SGHRS and CDR2 is YFSETQ. The CDR3 runs 14 residues. After removal of 4 bases from V and 8 bases from J, the junction contained 4 bases not matched to a gene. This CDR3 reads CASSLGTGGYEQFF. The CDR3, as DNA: TGCGCCAGCAGCCTCGGGACAGGGGGCTATGAGCAGTTCTTC.

The chain recombines TRBV9 with TRBJ2-1; D is ambiguous. Trimming removed 2 bases at V and 4 bases at J, with 10 bases between. From germline, CDR1 is SGDLS and CDR2 YYNGEE. The CDR3 is 14 residues long. CDR3 sequence: CASSVSYPYNEQFF. The DNA for the CDR3 is TGTGCCAGCAGCGTTAGCTATCCGTACAATGAGCAGTTCTTC. Combining the CDR3 with reference TRBV9 and TRBJ2-1 gives the whole variable domain DSGVTQTPKHLITATGQRVTLRCSPRSGDLSVYWYQQSLDQGLQFLIQYYNGEERAKGNILERFSAQQFPDLHSELNLSSLELGDSALYFCASSVSYPYNEQFFGPGTRLTVL.

This rearrangement joins TRBV9 to TRBJ2-7; 10 bases line up with TRBD2. Germline trimming cut 4 bases from V and 2 bases from J; bases unmatched to any gene: 6. CDR1 SGDLS and CDR2 YYNGEE come from the germline V gene. This CDR3 has 15 residues. The CDR3 loop is CASSPGGTSAYEQYF. The CDR3 DNA reads as TGTGCCAGCAGCCCCGGGGGGACTAGCGCCTACGAGCAGTACTTC. The full variable domain, completed using reference TRBV9 and TRBJ2-7, is DSGVTQTPKHLITATGQRVTLRCSPRSGDLSVYWYQQSLDQGLQFLIQYYNGEERAKGNILERFSAQQFPDLHSELNLSSLELGDSALYFCASSPGGTSAYEQYFGPGTRLTVT.

CDR3 residues: CASSEALTGNQPQHF. In DNA form, the CDR3 reads TGTGCCAGCAGTGAAGCGCTGACAGGGAATCAGCCCCAGCATTTT. V usage is TRBV2 and J usage is TRBJ1-5; 7 bases match TRBD1. Trimming removed 0 bases from V and 4 bases from J; junction bases left unmatched: 3. Germline V gene sequence: CDR1 SNHLY, CDR2 FYNNEI. The CDR3 consists of 15 residues. Full variable domain (rest looked up from reference TRBV2 and TRBJ1-5): EPEVTQTPSHQVTQMGQEVILRCVPISNHLYFYWYRQILGQKVEFLVSFYNNEISEKSEIFDDQFSVERPDGSNFTLKIRSTKLEDSAMYFCASSEALTGNQPQHFGDGTRLSIL.

With regard to this clone: The junction departs from germline at one end; a sequencing error may be responsible. The same CDR3 also results from other DNA sequences found in this sample. The chain couples TRBV19 to TRBJ1-1; D possibly corresponds to TRBD1 (6 bases). The CDR3 runs to 12 residues. The germline V gene encodes CDR1 LNHDA and CDR2 SQIVND (reference sequence). Here the CDR3 reads CASRQGYTEAFF. The CDR3, as DNA: TGCGCCAGTAGGCAGGGGTACACTGAAGCTTTCTTT.

The chain links TRBV15 to TRBJ1-3; D possibly corresponds to TRBD1 (6 bases). V lost 1 base to trimming and J lost 8 bases, with 12 bases between them. Germline CDR1 and CDR2: LNHNV and YYDKDF (reference sequence). The CDR3 runs 14 residues. CDR3 coding DNA: TGTGCCACCAGCAGAGGTCAGGGGACGGACACCATATATTTT. Its protein product is CATSRGQGTDTIYF.

CDR3 loop: CASSLKVAGAGELFF. The DNA of the CDR3 is TGCGCCAGCAGCTTAAAGGTGGCGGGCGCCGGGGAGCTGTTTTTT. V is TRBV4-3 and J is TRBJ2-2; maybe TRBD2 (5 bases). CDR1 LGHNA and CDR2 YSLEER come from the germline V gene. Trimming removed 5 bases from V and 6 bases from J, with 16 bases in between. The CDR3 has 15 amino acids.

V is TRBV27 and J is TRBJ2-4; D is possibly TRBD1 (5 bases). Trimming stripped 5 bases from V and 9 bases from J, with 17 bases between. CDR3 size: 14 residues. Germline V lookup: CDR1 MNHEY, CDR2 SMNVEV (reference sequence). The CDR3 nucleotides are TGTGCCAGCAGTCCCCATGGACACCGCAGCATTCAGTACTTC. Translated: CASSPHGHRSIQYF.

V gene TRBV19 combines with J gene TRBJ1-2, with a possible D match to TRBD1 (5 bases). The CDR3 loop spans 16 amino acids. Trimming pared 1 base from V and 3 bases from J, leaving 15 bases between. Germline loops: CDR1 LNHDA, CDR2 SQIVND (reference sequence). The CDR3 region has the DNA TGTGCCAGTAGTATAGCCCCTCAGGGAATGGACTATGGCTACACCTTC. Protein product: CASSIAPQGMDYGYTF.

CDR3: CASSSGGEAYEQYF. The CDR3, as DNA: TGTGCCAGCAGTTCAGGAGGGGAGGCCTACGAGCAGTACTTC. The rearrangement uses TRBV6-2 or TRBV6-3 and TRBJ2-7; the D gene is possibly TRBD2 (6 bases). This CDR3 is 14 amino acids long. Trimming shortened V by 4 bases and J by 2 bases, and 12 bases separated the two germline ends. Per the germline V gene, CDR1 is MNHEY and CDR2 is SVGEGT.

This clone was counted once. This sequence joins TRBV6-5 and TRBJ2-7; 11 bases map to TRBD1. Germline V lookup: CDR1 MNHEY, CDR2 SVGAGI. The CDR3 runs to 16 residues. V lost 0 bases, J lost 3 bases, and 4 bases stayed unmatched. CDR3 amino acids: CASSYSGGTGGYEQYF. Here the CDR3 DNA reads TGTGCCAGCAGTTACTCTGGGGGGACAGGGGGCTACGAGCAGTACTTC.